This is a list of T cell receptor beta chains from one sample in a study of T-cell memory formation after mild COVID-19. TCRdb analysed the 5' RACE reads with MiXCR anew, one entry per CDR3 protein. Of hundreds of thousands of distinct CDR3 sequences listed, roughly 20% are singletons. The sequenced sample was PBMCs or a T cell subset sorted from them (not recorded which). These receptors were obtained from an adult woman who had mild COVID-19 (a few samples of this study predate the infection). Cell type and time point are not known. Both conserved end residues are part of each CDR3. D genes are given only for firm matches. The size field is filled for only some rows; it gives once, few, many or a size class.

clone_size j_call d_call v_call cdr3_length cdr3_nt cdr3_aa
few TRBJ2-3 - TRBV28 14 TGTGCCAGCAGTCAATCCCAGGTGGGGGATACGCAGTATTTT CASSQSQVGDTQYF
- TRBJ2-2 - TRBV4-1 14 TGCGCCAGCAGATCGGGGGCGAGCACCGGGGAGCTGTTTTTT CASRSGASTGELFF
- TRBJ2-3 - TRBV12-3/TRBV12-4 12 TGTGCCAGCAGCAGAGGAGCTAATACGCAGTATTTT CASSRGANTQYF
few TRBJ2-7 TRBD2 TRBV11-2 15 TGTGCCAGCAGCTTAGTGTGGGGAGGGACCGGCGAGCAGTACTTC CASSLVWGGTGEQYF
many TRBJ2-1 TRBD2 TRBV12-3/TRBV12-4 19 TGTGCCAGCAGTTTGCGAGTAGCGGGGGGGCCGAGTATAGTCAATGAGCAGTTCTTC CASSLRVAGGPSIVNEQFF
few TRBJ2-3 TRBD2 TRBV5-6 17 TGTGCCAGCAGCTCCCCTCCGACTAGCGGTAGCACAGATACGCAGTATTTT CASSSPPTSGSTDTQYF
few TRBJ2-5 - TRBV10-3 16 TGTGCCATCAGTGAGGGGGGCTACTTGTCGATGAAGACCCAGTACTTC CAISEGGYLSMKTQYF
- TRBJ2-7 - TRBV2 13 TGTGCCAGCCACGCACAGGAGCTCTACGAGCAGTACTTC CASHAQELYEQYF
few TRBJ2-7 TRBD2 TRBV4-2 17 TGTGCCAGCAGCCAAGCGCGGGGACTAGCGGGGTTCTACGAGCAGTACTTC CASSQARGLAGFYEQYF
few TRBJ2-3 TRBD2 TRBV24-1 17 TGTGCCACCAGTGACCCGGGAGGAGGGCTGGGCACAGATACGCAGTATTTT CATSDPGGGLGTDTQYF